These T cell receptor beta chains were read from a single sample in a study of shared clonotypes between healthy human individuals. Clones were read by immunoSEQ multiplex PCR, and TCRdb kept only the in-frame ones, dropping some. The table includes hundreds of thousands of clones, around 96% detected once. Source material: naive CD8+ T cells sorted from blood. These TCRs come from a woman aged 25 to 39 in good health. Both conserved end residues are part of each CDR3. The order of the fields is J gene, V gene, clone size, D gene, CDR3 DNA, CDR3 protein. A D gene is named only where the DNA matches it firmly. Clone size is stated in some rows and not others, as once, few, many or a class when expanded.

TRBJ1-3 | TRBV6-1 | . | . | TGTGCCAGCAGTGATTCTTTTGGACGTGGTGGAAACACCATATATTTT | CASSDSFGRGGNTIYF
TRBJ1-5 | TRBV2 | . | . | TGTGCCAGTTCAATGGTGTATGGCTCCGATAGCAATCAGCCCCAGCATTTT | CASSMVYGSDSNQPQHF
TRBJ2-7 | TRBV7-3 | once | . | TGTGCCAGCAGCTTAGGACGGGGGTACGAGCAGTACTTC | CASSLGRGYEQYF
TRBJ2-7 | TRBV5-1 | . | TRBD1 | TGCGCCAGCAGCTTGGGACAGGGCATGTTACGGGAGCAGTACTTC | CASSLGQGMLREQYF
TRBJ2-1 | TRBV2 | . | . | TGTGCCAGCAGTGAATCGGGGGCCAATGAGCAGTTCTTC | CASSESGANEQFF
TRBJ2-5 | TRBV13 | . | TRBD2 | TGTGCCAGCAGCTTACGGCGGGAGGAGGAGCAGTACTTC | CASSLRREEEQYF
TRBJ2-6 | TRBV28 | . | . | TGTGCCAGCAGTTCGGCTGGGGCCAACGTCCTGACTTTC | CASSSAGANVLTF
TRBJ2-7 | TRBV27 | once | . | TGTGCCAGCAGCTATCAACTAAACCTCCCCTACGAGCAGTACTTC | CASSYQLNLPYEQYF
TRBJ2-7 | TRBV27 | . | . | TGTGCCAGCAGAGTCCAGGGGTTCCACGAGCAGTACTTC | CASRVQGFHEQYF
TRBJ1-5 | TRBV19 | few | . | TGTGCCAGTAGTATAGCTAGTCAGCCCCAGCATTTT | CASSIASQPQHF
TRBJ1-1 | TRBV6-1 | . | . | TGTGCCAGCAGTCCTCCCAGGGCCCCCCGCCCTGAAGCTTTCTTT | CASSPPRAPRPEAFF
TRBJ2-7 | TRBV2 | . | . | TGTGCCAGCAGCTTCCTAGCGCACGAGCAGTACTTC | CASSFLAHEQYF
TRBJ2-7 | TRBV18 | . | TRBD2 | TGTGCCAGCTCACTCCCGGTAGCGGGTTATGGCAACGAGCAGTACTTC | CASSLPVAGYGNEQYF
TRBJ1-5 | TRBV30 | . | . | TGTGCCTGGAGTGTCGGGTTGGCTGGCAATCAGCCCCAGCATTTT | CAWSVGLAGNQPQHF
TRBJ2-7 | TRBV28 | . | TRBD2 | TGTGCCAGCACGGGGGGGACTATACACTACGAGCAGTACTTC | CASTGGTIHYEQYF
TRBJ2-1 | TRBV10-2 | . | . | TGCGCCAGCAGTGAGATTTTGCAGGATGAGCAGTTCTTC | CASSEILQDEQFF
TRBJ2-3 | TRBV15 | . | . | TGTGCCACCAGCAGTTCCCGGCTCTTGTCGGGGGAGGATGTGGAGCAGTATTTT | CATSSSRLLSGEDVEQYF
TRBJ2-7 | TRBV4-1 | . | . | TGCGCCAGCAGCCAAGAGGGGGCCTTTCTCTACGAGCAGTACTTC | CASSQEGAFLYEQYF
TRBJ1-2 | TRBV27 | . | TRBD1 | TGTGCCAGCAGTTTCTCTGGACAGGGCAGCTATGGCTACACCTTC | CASSFSGQGSYGYTF
TRBJ2-7 | TRBV5-6 | . | . | TGTGCCAGCAGCTTGGGACTTGTAGGCCTTAGCTCCTACGAGCAGTACTTC | CASSLGLVGLSSYEQYF
TRBJ2-2 | TRBV7-9 | . | TRBD2 | TGTGCCAGCAGCAAACCGCCGGGACTAGCGGGAACCGGGGAGCTGTTTTTT | CASSKPPGLAGTGELFF
TRBJ2-2 | TRBV4-1 | . | . | TGCGCCAGCAGCCAAGTAACCCCCGGGGAGCTGTTTTTT | CASSQVTPGELFF
TRBJ2-5 | TRBV6-5 | once | . | TGTGCCAGCAGTTACCTAGGGTTTGCGGAGACCCAGTACTTC | CASSYLGFAETQYF
TRBJ2-7 | TRBV5-6 | . | . | TGTGCCAGCAGCTTGGGAAGCCGCTACGAGCAGTACTTC | CASSLGSRYEQYF
TRBJ1-4 | TRBV6-8 | . | TRBD1 | TGTGCCAGCAGGAGTGGACAGGGTACTAATGAAAAACTGTTTTTT | CASRSGQGTNEKLFF
TRBJ2-1 | TRBV7-9 | . | TRBD2 | TGTGCCAGCAACAGCCCGGGACTAGCGGGAGGGGACGGAGGTGAGCAGTTCTTC | CASNSPGLAGGDGGEQFF
TRBJ1-1 | TRBV2 | . | . | TGTGCCAGCAGTGAATACAGTGGTGACACTGAAGCTTTCTTT | CASSEYSGDTEAFF
TRBJ2-7 | TRBV7-6 | . | . | TGTGCCAGCAGCCCTTGGGGGATGTCCTACGAGCAGTACTTC | CASSPWGMSYEQYF
TRBJ1-1 | TRBV29-1 | . | . | TGCAGCGTTGAAGACAACAGGGCTGTGGCTTTCTTT | CSVEDNRAVAFF
TRBJ1-2 | TRBV15 | . | . | TGTGCCACCAGCAGAGATATAGGCCTTGGCTATGGCTACACCTTC | CATSRDIGLGYGYTF
TRBJ2-3 | TRBV15 | . | . | TGTGCCACCAGCAGAGAGCTTGCCAGTACGCAGTATTTT | CATSRELASTQYF
TRBJ2-2 | TRBV2 | . | . | TGTGCCAGCAGACGGACTACCAAGAACACCGGGGAGCTGTTTTTT | CASRRTTKNTGELFF
TRBJ1-4 | TRBV10-1 | . | . | TGCGCCAGCAGGTCCGAAAAACTGTTTTTT | CASRSEKLFF
TRBJ1-5 | TRBV27 | . | . | TGTGCCAGCAGGGTCGGGGGGCTTAGCAATCAGCCCCAGCATTTT | CASRVGGLSNQPQHF
TRBJ2-2 | TRBV6-5 | . | . | TGTGCCAGCAGTTCACAGGTGGCCGGGGAGCTGTTTTTT | CASSSQVAGELFF
TRBJ1-2 | TRBV28 | . | . | TGTGCCAGCAGCCCCATGGAGGTGCCCGGCTACACCTTC | CASSPMEVPGYTF
TRBJ2-7 | TRBV6-5 | . | . | TGTGCCAGCAGTTACTTCGGGCCCCCCTACGAGCAGTACTTC | CASSYFGPPYEQYF
TRBJ2-7 | TRBV4-1 | . | TRBD1 | TGCGCCAGCAGCCAAGATCTGGAGACAGGGGACCACTACGAGCAGTACTTC | CASSQDLETGDHYEQYF
TRBJ2-7 | TRBV27 | . | TRBD2 | TGTGCCAGTCGGGGGGGTAGGGGGTATTCCTACGAGCAGTACTTC | CASRGGRGYSYEQYF
TRBJ1-5 | TRBV2 | . | . | TGTGCCAGCCAGGCCCCTCACCGGGGGAGCAATCAGCCCCAGCATTTT | CASQAPHRGSNQPQHF
TRBJ1-2 | TRBV27 | . | TRBD1 | TGTGCCAGCAGTTTATCCCCCCAAGCAGGGGGGCTTAACTATGGCTACACCTTC | CASSLSPQAGGLNYGYTF
TRBJ2-7 | TRBV4-1 | once | TRBD1 | TGCGCCAGCAGCCAACACGGCGGGACAGGGGGCTACGAGCAGTACTTC | CASSQHGGTGGYEQYF
TRBJ1-5 | TRBV19 | once | TRBD1 | TGTGCCAGTAGTGTACAGGGGGCTAAGCCCCAGCATTTT | CASSVQGAKPQHF